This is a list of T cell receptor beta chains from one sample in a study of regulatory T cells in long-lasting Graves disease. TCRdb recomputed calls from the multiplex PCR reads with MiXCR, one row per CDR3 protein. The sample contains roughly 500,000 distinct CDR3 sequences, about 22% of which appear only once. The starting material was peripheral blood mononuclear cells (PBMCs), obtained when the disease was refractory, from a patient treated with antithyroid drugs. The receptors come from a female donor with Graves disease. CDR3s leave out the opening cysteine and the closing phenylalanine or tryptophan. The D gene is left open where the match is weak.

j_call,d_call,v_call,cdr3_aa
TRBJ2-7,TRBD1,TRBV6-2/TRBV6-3,ASSYSWDRPSYEQY
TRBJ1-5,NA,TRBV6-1,ASRRIGGKPQH
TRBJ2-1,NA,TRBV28,ASRYDRNEQF
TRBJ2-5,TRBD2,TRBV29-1,SVLSGRAKETQY
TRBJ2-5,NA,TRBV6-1,ASSTGQSLEETQY
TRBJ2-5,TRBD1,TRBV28,ASRSGTGGRETQY
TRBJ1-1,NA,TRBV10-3,AITPRLQANTEAF
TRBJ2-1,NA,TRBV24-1,ATSDPSMGISSEQF
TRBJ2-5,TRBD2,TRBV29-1,SGTIAGGRETQY
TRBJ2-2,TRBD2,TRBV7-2,ASIHSAGAGELF
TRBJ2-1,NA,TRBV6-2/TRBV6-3,ASSYWLRGRGNNEQF
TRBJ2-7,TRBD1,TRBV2,ATGRTGQGHSIHEQY
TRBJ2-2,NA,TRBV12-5,ASVRDLTGELF
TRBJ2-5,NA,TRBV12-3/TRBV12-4,ASGYLLMETQY
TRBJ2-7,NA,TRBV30,AWKGQGIYEQY
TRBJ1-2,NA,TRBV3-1,ASSRGAYGYT
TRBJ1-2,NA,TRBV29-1,SVGWGGGYT
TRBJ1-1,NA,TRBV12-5,ASIPEAF
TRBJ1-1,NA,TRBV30,AWSVWGRGGTEAF
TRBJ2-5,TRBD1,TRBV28,ASSYPDRGLRETQY
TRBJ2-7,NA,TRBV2,ASSVRVVYEQY
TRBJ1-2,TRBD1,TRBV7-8,ASSSQGADYGYT
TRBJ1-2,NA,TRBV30,ACRSPPRGYGYT
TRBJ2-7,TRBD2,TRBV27,ASSPLPSGSSYEQY
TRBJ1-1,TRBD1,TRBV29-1,SVVSDRAKRGDTEAF
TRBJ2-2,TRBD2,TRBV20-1,SASKAGAGTGELF
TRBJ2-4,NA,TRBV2,ASSGGVGDIQY
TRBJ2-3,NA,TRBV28,ASSFSWDNPRDTQY
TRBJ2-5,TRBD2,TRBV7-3,ASSHSGSGETQY
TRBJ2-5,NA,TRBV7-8,ASSFGLPETQY
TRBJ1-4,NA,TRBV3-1,ASTGTAHEKLF
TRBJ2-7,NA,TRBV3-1,ASSQEVGLEQY
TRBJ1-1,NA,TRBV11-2,ASSLLGRLEAF
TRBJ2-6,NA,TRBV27,ASSLIADSSGANVLT
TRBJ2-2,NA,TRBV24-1,ATSEPGMNTGELF
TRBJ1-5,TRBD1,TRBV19,ASNGQGDQPQH
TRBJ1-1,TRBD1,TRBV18,ASSQTGGPSKFGAF
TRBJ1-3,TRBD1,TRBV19,ATTPGTGTLSGNTIY
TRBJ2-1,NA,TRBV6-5,ASSYSFRSTYNEQF
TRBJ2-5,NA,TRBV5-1,ASSFSPETQY